This entry describes one T cell receptor (beta chain). No antigen is known for it. Patients showing uncontrolled infection, other autoimmune disease, pregnancy or lactation were ineligible. The source of the PBMCs was less than 12 ml of fresh peripheral blood. The sample belongs to a study of T cells in Graves' hyperthyroidism and ophthalmopathy. The overall study: Blood from the periphery was taken at initial diagnosis, before any treatment.

This CDR3 spans 14 amino acids. CDR1 and CDR2 (germline): MNHEY, SMNVEV (reference sequence). V lost 6 bases and J lost 4; bases outside the gene matches: 7. Amplification of TCR beta CDR3 regions was performed using RNA transcripts as template. When the TCR CDR3 underwent first-round RT-PCR, the HTBI primer set was used. Each CDR3 protein gets one entry after TCRdb re-called the multiplex PCR reads with MiXCR. The sample lists 690,000 or so distinct CDR3 sequences, 18% occurring once. Study conclusions and caveats: Blood held most thyroid clonotypes expanded above 0.001 frequency.

Sequenced sample: blood. The sequence derives from a woman aged 45-59 years with Graves' hyperthyroidism that later progressed to Graves' ophthalmopathy. The chain couples TRBV27 to TRBJ1-2; 8 bases align to TRBD1. The CDR3 DNA reads as TGTGCCAGCAGCCACAGGGGGGAAAGCTATGGCTACACCTTC. Protein product: CASSHRGESYGYTF.